The clone carrying this T cell receptor (beta chain) showed up just once. Its specificity is not known. Germline V CDR1 and CDR2: SGHRS, YFSETQ. CDR3 size: 11 residues. Deletions cut 4 bases from V and 6 bases from J, with 4 bases between. The source of the sample is a study of CD8+ T cells in alopecia areata. Study context: Treatment comprised oral tofacitinib, 5 to 10 mg twice daily, in treated patients.

Reverse transcription of extracted RNA yielded cDNA, which provided the sequencing template. The data were produced by immunoSEQ multiplex PCR, yet TCRdb's version contains in-frame clones alone and is incomplete. The table lists about 270,000 clones, 60% of them singletons. Notes on the study in general: On tofacitinib, scalp clonality and expanded CD8+ clones among top 100 fell significantly.

The treatment: oral pan-JAK inhibitor, 5-10 mg twice daily. This receptor was obtained from a human donor with alopecia areata. The rearrangement uses TRBV5-1 and TRBJ2-2; unclear D gene. This sample comprised CD4+ T cells sorted from blood, obtained around week 54, from a patient treated with tofacitinib. In DNA, the CDR3 is TGCGCCAGCAGCAGGCCCGGGGAGCTGTTTTTT. It specifies CASSRPGELFF.